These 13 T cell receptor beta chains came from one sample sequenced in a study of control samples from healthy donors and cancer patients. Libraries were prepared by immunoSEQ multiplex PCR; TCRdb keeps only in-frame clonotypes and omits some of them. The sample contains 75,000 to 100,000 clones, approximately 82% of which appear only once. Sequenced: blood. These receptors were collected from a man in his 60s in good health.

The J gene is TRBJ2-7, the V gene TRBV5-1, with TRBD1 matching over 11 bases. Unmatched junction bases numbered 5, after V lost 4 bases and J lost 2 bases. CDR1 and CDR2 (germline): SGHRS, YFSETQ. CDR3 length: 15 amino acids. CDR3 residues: CASSLAGQGAYEQYF. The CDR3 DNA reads TGCGCCAGCAGCCTGGCGGGACAGGGGGCCTACGAGCAGTACTTC. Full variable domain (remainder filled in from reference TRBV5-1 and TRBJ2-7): KAGVTQTPRYLIKTRGQQVTLSCSPISGHRSVSWYQQTPGQGLQFLFEYFSETQRNKGNFPGRFSGRQFSNSRSEMNVSTLELGDSALYLCASSLAGQGAYEQYFGPGTRLTVT.

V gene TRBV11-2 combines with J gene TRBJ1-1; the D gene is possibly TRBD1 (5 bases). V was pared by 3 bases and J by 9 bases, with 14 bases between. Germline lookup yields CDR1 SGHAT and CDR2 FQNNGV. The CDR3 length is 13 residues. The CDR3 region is CASSFGGGRKAFF. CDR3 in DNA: TGTGCCAGCAGCTTCGGGGGGGGAAGGAAAGCTTTCTTT.

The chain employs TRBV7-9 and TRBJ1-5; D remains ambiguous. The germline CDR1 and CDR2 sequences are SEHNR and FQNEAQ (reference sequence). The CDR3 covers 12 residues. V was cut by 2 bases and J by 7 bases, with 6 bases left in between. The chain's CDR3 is CASSLLGQPQHF. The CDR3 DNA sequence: TGTGCCAGCAGCTTATTGGGCCAGCCCCAGCATTTT. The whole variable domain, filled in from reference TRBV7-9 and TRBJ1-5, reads DTGVSQNPRHKITKRGQNVTFRCDPISEHNRLYWYRQTLGQGPEFLTYFQNEAQLEKSRLLSDRFSAERPKGSFSTLEIQRTEQGDSAMYLCASSLLGQPQHFGDGTRLSIL.

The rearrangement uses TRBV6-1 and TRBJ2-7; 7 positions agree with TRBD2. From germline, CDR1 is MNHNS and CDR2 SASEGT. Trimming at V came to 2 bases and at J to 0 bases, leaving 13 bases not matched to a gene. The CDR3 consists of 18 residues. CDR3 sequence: CASSEFLVGSGGSYEQYF. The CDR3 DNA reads TGTGCCAGCAGTGAATTTTTGGTCGGCTCGGGGGGCTCCTACGAGCAGTACTTC.

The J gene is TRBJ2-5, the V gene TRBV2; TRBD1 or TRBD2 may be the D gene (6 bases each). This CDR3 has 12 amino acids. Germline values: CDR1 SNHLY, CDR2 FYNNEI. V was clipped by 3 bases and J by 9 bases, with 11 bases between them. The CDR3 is CASSDNGGPQYF. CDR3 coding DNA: TGTGCCAGCAGTGACAATGGGGGGCCCCAGTACTTC.

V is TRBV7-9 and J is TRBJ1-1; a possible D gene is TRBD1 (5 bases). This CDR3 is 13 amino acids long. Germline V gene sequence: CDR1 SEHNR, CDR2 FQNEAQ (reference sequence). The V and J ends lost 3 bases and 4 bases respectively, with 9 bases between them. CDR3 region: CASSLETATEAFF. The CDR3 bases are TGTGCCAGCAGCTTGGAGACAGCCACTGAAGCTTTCTTT.

CDR3 in amino acids: CASSWDRQDTQYF. The CDR3 DNA sequence: TGCGCCAGCAGCTGGGACAGACAAGATACGCAGTATTTT. The genes are TRBV5-1 and TRBJ2-3; 7 bases are a match to TRBD1. The ends lost 3 bases at V and 5 bases at J; junction bases unmatched: 3. From germline, CDR1 is SGHRS and CDR2 YFSETQ. CDR3 size: 13 residues.

CDR3 residues: CATSRGAPYEQYF. The CDR3 nucleotides are TGTGCCACCAGCCGGGGGGCCCCCTACGAGCAGTACTTC. The chain employs TRBV24-1 and TRBJ2-7, with D possibly being TRBD2 (7 bases). This CDR3 region has 13 residues. Trimming took off 7 bases at V and 2 bases at J, with 11 bases between the two ends. Germline V gene lookup returns CDR1 KGHDR and CDR2 SFDVKD.

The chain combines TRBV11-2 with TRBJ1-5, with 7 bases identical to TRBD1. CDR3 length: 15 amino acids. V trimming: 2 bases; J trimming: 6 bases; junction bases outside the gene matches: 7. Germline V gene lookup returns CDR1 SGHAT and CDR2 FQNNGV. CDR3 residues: CASSLRRRGSQPQHF. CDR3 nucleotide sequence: TGTGCCAGCAGCTTACGGCGCAGGGGGTCTCAGCCCCAGCATTTT.

The CDR3 DNA reads as TGTGCCAGCAGATCGGGCCTCTATAGCAATCAGCCCCAGCATTTT. It yields the protein CASRSGLYSNQPQHF. The chain uses TRBV5-5 and TRBJ1-5; D is undetermined. Trimming took 5 bases from V and 0 from J, leaving 12 bases between them. The CDR3 extends over 15 amino acids. CDR1 is SGHKS, CDR2 YYEKEE, per germline (reference sequence).

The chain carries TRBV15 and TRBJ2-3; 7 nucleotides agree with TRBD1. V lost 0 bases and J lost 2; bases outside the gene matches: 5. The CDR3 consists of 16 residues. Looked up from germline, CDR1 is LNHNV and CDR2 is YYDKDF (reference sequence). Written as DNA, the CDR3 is TGTGCCACCAGCAGAGACCGGACAGGCCCCACAGATACGCAGTATTTT. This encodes CATSRDRTGPTDTQYF.

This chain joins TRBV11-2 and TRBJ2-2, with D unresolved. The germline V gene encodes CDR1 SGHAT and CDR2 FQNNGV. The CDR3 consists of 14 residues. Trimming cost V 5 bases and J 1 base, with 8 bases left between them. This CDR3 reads CASSQELNTGELFF. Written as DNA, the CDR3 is TGTGCCAGCAGCCAAGAACTGAACACCGGGGAGCTGTTTTTT. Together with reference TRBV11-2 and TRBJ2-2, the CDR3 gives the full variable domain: EAGVAQSPRYKIIEKRQSVAFWCNPISGHATLYWYQQILGQGPKLLIQFQNNGVVDDSQLPKDRFSAERLKGVDSTLKIQPAKLEDSAVYLCASSQELNTGELFFGEGSRLTVL.

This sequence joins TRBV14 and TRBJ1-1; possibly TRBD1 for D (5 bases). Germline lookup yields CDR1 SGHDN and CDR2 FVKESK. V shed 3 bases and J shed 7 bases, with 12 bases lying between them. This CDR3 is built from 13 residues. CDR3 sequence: CASSQVRQGEAFF. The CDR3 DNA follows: TGTGCCAGCAGCCAGGTGCGGCAGGGTGAAGCTTTCTTT. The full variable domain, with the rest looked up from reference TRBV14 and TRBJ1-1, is EAGVTQFPSHSVIEKGQTVTLRCDPISGHDNLYWYRRVMGKEIKFLLHFVKESKQDESGMPNNRFLAERTGGTYSTLKVQPAELEDSGVYFCASSQVRQGEAFFGQGTRLTVV.